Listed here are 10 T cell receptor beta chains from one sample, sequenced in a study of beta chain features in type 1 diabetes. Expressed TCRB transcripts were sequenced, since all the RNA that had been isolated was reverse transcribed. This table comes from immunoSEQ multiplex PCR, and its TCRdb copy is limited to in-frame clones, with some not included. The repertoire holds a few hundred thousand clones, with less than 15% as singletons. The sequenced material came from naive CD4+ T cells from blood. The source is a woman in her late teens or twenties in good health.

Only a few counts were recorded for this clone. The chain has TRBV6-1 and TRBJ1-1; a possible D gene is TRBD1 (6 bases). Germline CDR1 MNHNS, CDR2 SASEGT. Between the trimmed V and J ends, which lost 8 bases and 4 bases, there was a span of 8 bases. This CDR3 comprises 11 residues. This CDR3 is CASHRATEAFF. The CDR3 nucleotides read TGTGCCAGCCACAGGGCCACTGAAGCTTTCTTT.

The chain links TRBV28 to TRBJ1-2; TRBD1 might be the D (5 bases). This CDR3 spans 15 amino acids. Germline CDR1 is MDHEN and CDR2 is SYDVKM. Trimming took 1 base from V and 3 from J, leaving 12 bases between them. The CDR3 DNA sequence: TGTGCCAGCAGTTTATCCCAGGGCGTGGACTATGGCTACACCTTC. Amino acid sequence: CASSLSQGVDYGYTF.

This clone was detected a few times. The CDR3: CASSRGGPSPYEQYF. The CDR3 DNA is TGTGCCAGCAGCCGTGGAGGGCCGAGCCCCTACGAGCAGTACTTC. V usage is TRBV28 and J usage is TRBJ2-7; a possible D gene is TRBD2 (6 bases). Per germline, CDR1 MDHEN and CDR2 SYDVKM. The CDR3 sequence is 15 residues long. The germline V and J ends were trimmed by 6 bases and 2 bases, with 17 bases remaining between them. The whole variable domain, remainder taken from reference TRBV28 and TRBJ2-7, is DVKVTQSSRYLVKRTGEKVFLECVQDMDHENMFWYRQDPGLGLRLIYFSYDVKMKEKGDIPEGYSVSREKKERFSLILESASTNQTSMYLCASSRGGPSPYEQYFGPGTRLTVT.

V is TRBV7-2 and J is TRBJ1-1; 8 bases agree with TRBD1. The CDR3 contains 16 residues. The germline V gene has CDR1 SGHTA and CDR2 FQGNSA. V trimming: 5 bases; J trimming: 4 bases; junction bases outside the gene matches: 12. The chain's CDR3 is CASSPGTGARSTEAFF. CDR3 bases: TGTGCCAGCAGCCCGGGGACAGGTGCCCGGAGCACTGAAGCTTTCTTT.

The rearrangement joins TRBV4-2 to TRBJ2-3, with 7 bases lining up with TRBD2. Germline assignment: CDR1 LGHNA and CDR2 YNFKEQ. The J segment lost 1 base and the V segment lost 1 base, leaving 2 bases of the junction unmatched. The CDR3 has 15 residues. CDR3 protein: CASSQVSGGTDTQYF. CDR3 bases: TGTGCCAGCAGCCAAGTAAGCGGGGGCACAGATACGCAGTATTTT.

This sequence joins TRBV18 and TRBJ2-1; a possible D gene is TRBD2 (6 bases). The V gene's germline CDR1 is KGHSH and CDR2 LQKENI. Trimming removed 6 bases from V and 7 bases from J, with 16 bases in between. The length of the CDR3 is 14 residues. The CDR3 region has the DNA TGTGCCAGCTCCCGGGACTTCTCTCTGAATGAGCAGTTCTTC. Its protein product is CASSRDFSLNEQFF.

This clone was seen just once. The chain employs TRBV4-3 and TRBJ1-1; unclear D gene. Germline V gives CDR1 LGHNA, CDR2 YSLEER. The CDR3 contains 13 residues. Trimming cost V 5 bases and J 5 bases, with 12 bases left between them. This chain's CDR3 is CASSSRGWTEAFF. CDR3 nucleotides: TGCGCCAGCAGCTCACGGGGTTGGACTGAAGCTTTCTTT.

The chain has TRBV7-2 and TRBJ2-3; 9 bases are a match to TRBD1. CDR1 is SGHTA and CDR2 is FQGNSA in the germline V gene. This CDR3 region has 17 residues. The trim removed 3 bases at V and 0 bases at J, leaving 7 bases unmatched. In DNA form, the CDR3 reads TGTGCCAGCAGCTTCGGGACAGGGTCCCCTAGCACAGATACGCAGTATTTT. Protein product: CASSFGTGSPSTDTQYF.

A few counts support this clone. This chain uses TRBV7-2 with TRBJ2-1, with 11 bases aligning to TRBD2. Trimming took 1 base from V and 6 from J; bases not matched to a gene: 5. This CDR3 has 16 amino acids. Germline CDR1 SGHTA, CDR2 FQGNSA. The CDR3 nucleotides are TGTGCCAGCAGCTTAGTAGTAGCGGGAGGGCCCAATGAGCAGTTCTTC. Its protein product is CASSLVVAGGPNEQFF.

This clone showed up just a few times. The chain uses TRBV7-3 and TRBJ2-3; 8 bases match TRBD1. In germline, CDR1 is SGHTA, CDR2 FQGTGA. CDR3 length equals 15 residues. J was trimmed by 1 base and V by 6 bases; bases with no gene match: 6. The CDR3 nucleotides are TGTGCCAGCAGGACCGGACAGGGCGGCACAGATACGCAGTATTTT. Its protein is CASRTGQGGTDTQYF.